This is a list of T cell receptor beta chains from one sample in a study of blood T cells in healthy people across ages. TCRdb itself ran the 5' RACE reads through MiXCR, one entry per CDR3 protein. The table has about a million distinct CDR3 sequences, roughly 47% seen once. Sample: blood. Receptors originate from a woman aged 55-69 years in good health. Both conserved end residues are part of each CDR3. A D gene is named only where the DNA matches it firmly. For some rows the clone size is stated as once, few or many, or as a class when expanded; others skip it.

>-|few|TRBJ2-7|TRBV4-2
CASSQDRTNTEQYF
TGTGCCAGCAGCCAAGATCGTACAAACACAGAGCAGTACTTC
>-|few|TRBJ2-7|TRBV6-2/TRBV6-3
CASGILGDTYEQYF
TGTGCCAGCGGAATCCTCGGCGATACCTACGAGCAGTACTTC
>-|-|TRBJ2-4|TRBV18
CASSPVKNIQYF
TGTGCCAGCTCACCCGTGAAAAACATTCAGTACTTC
>-|-|TRBJ1-1|TRBV30
CAWIGWNTEAFF
TGTGCCTGGATAGGGTGGAACACTGAAGCTTTCTTT
>TRBD2|-|TRBJ2-3|TRBV20-1
CSARDPGGGGTDTQYF
TGCAGTGCTAGAGATCCGGGAGGAGGGGGCACAGATACGCAGTATTTT
>-|few|TRBJ2-3|TRBV20-1
CSATTSTDTQYF
TGCAGTGCTACGACTAGCACAGATACGCAGTATTTT
>TRBD1|-|TRBJ1-1|TRBV10-3
CAIRTDSDRGIRTEAFF
TGTGCCATCAGGACGGACAGCGACAGGGGTATTCGTACTGAAGCTTTCTTT
>TRBD1|few|TRBJ1-5|TRBV6-2/TRBV6-3
CASSSLRQGKNQPQHF
TGTGCCAGCAGTTCGCTTAGACAGGGCAAGAATCAGCCCCAGCATTTT
>-|-|TRBJ1-2|TRBV27
CASRPPSGASGYTF
TGTGCCAGCCGGCCACCGTCAGGGGCTTCTGGCTACACCTTC
>TRBD1|-|TRBJ2-7|TRBV25-1
CASSEWDSPTNWEQYF
TGTGCCAGCAGTGAATGGGACAGCCCTACGAACTGGGAGCAGTACTTC
>-|-|TRBJ1-6|TRBV25-1
CASTQEESPLHF
TGTGCCAGCACCCAGGAGGAGTCACCCCTCCACTTT
>-|-|TRBJ2-5|TRBV29-1
CSVVAGLWEAQYF
TGCAGCGTTGTAGCAGGGTTGTGGGAGGCCCAGTACTTC
>TRBD2|-|TRBJ2-3|TRBV11-2
CASSSPRLAGDTDTQYF
TGTGCCAGCAGCTCCCCAAGACTAGCGGGAGACACAGATACGCAGTATTTT
>TRBD2|few|TRBJ2-1|TRBV7-2
CASSLVGLLAGVDEQFF
TGTGCCAGCAGCTTAGTCGGCCTACTAGCGGGAGTTGATGAGCAGTTCTTC
>TRBD2|-|TRBJ2-7|TRBV2
CASRQAGTSEQYF
TGTGCCAGCAGACAAGCCGGGACTAGCGAGCAGTACTTC
>TRBD1|-|TRBJ1-3|TRBV29-1
CSVEGGTGTGNTIYF
TGCAGCGTTGAAGGCGGGACAGGGACTGGAAACACCATATATTTT
>TRBD1|many|TRBJ2-3|TRBV29-1
CSARQGGTDTQYF
TGCAGCGCCCGACAGGGCGGTACAGATACGCAGTATTTT
>TRBD2|-|TRBJ2-3|TRBV29-1
CSVEGAGLAGLTDTQYF
TGCAGCGTTGAAGGGGCTGGACTAGCGGGGCTCACAGATACGCAGTATTTT
>-|-|TRBJ2-1|TRBV4-2
CASSQDLYSDSYNEQFF
TGTGCCAGCAGCCAAGATCTTTACAGTGACTCCTACAATGAGCAGTTCTTC
>TRBD2|-|TRBJ2-1|TRBV4-1
CASSPPLAGGPREQFF
TGCGCCAGCAGCCCCCCGCTAGCGGGAGGGCCTAGGGAGCAGTTCTTC
>-|few|TRBJ2-7|TRBV6-2/TRBV6-3
CASSYTVYEQYF
TGTGCCAGCAGTTACACAGTCTACGAGCAGTACTTC
>-|-|TRBJ2-7|TRBV20-1
CSGRRAGDSYEQYF
TGCAGTGGAAGGAGGGCGGGGGACAGCTACGAGCAGTACTTC
>TRBD1|-|TRBJ1-2|TRBV29-1
CSVRSRDRANYGYTF
TGCAGCGTTCGCTCTAGGGACAGAGCAAACTATGGCTACACCTTC
>-|-|TRBJ2-7|TRBV4-1
CASSQRFGALYEQYF
TGCGCCAGCAGCCAAAGGTTCGGGGCGCTCTACGAGCAGTACTTC
>-|-|TRBJ2-7|TRBV20-1
CSAIDRMSSYEQYF
TGCAGTGCAATAGACAGGATGAGCTCCTACGAGCAGTACTTC
>-|-|TRBJ2-6|TRBV9
CASSGAGAPVGANVLTF
TGTGCCAGCAGCGGCGCGGGGGCCCCGGTTGGGGCCAACGTCCTGACTTTC
>-|-|TRBJ1-5|TRBV2
CASSHRDPYQPQHF
TGTGCCAGCAGTCACCGGGACCCCTATCAGCCCCAGCATTTT
>-|once|TRBJ2-1|TRBV11-2
CASSLRALGDFEQFF
TGTGCCAGCAGCCTAAGGGCCCTCGGTGATTTTGAGCAGTTCTTC
>-|once|TRBJ2-7|TRBV3-1
CASSRGPRGYEQYF
TGTGCCAGCAGCCGAGGACCCAGGGGCTACGAGCAGTACTTC
>-|-|TRBJ1-2|TRBV4-1
CASSQEDRTNYGYTF
TGCGCCAGCAGCCAAGAAGACAGGACTAACTATGGCTACACCTTC
>-|-|TRBJ2-5|TRBV5-6
CASSLGGAGLGQETQYF
TGTGCCAGCAGCTTGGGAGGGGCCGGGTTGGGTCAAGAGACCCAGTACTTC